The clone carrying this TCR beta chain came up many times. The germline V gene has CDR1 GTSNPN and CDR2 SVGIG (reference sequence). Trimming pared 2 bases from V and 4 bases from J, leaving 11 bases between. The CDR3 has 13 amino acids. The data are from a study of T cells in Graves' hyperthyroidism and ophthalmopathy. Study-wide context: Prior to any treatment, at the point of initial diagnosis, peripheral blood was collected.

There were TCR beta CDR3 regions amplified from RNA transcripts. The TCR CDR3 first-round RT-PCR relied on the HTBI primer set. TCRdb redid the calling of the multiplex PCR reads with MiXCR, one entry per CDR3 protein. The sample holds 600,000 to 900,000 distinct CDR3 sequences, roughly 15% seen once. Fresh 10 ml peripheral blood yielded PBMCs. The chain recombines TRBV30 with TRBJ1-2, with D possibly matching TRBD1 (5 bases). Sequencing was carried out using blood. The clonotype was recovered from a man younger than 35 with Graves' hyperthyroidism. In nucleotides, the CDR3 is TGTGCCTGGAGTCAAGGGGCAGCCTATGGCTACACCTTC. Residues: CAWSQGAAYGYTF. The variable domain in full, completed from reference TRBV30 and TRBJ1-2, reads SQTIHQWPATLVQPVGSPLSLECTVEGTSNPNLYWYRQAAGRGLQLLFYSVGIGQISSEVPQNLSASRPQDRQFILSSKKLLLSDSGFYLCAWSQGAAYGYTFGSGTRLTVV.